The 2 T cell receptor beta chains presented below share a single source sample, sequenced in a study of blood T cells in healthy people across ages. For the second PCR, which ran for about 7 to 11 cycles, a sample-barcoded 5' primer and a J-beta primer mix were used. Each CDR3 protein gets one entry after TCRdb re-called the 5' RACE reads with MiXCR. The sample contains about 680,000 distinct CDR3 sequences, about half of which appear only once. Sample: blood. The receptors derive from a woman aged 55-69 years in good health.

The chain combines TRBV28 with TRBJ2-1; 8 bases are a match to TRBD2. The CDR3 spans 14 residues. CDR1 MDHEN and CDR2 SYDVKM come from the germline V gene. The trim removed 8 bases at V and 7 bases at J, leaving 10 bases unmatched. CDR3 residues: CASLGAGGNNEQFF. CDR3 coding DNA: TGTGCCAGCCTCGGGGCGGGAGGCAATAATGAGCAGTTCTTC.

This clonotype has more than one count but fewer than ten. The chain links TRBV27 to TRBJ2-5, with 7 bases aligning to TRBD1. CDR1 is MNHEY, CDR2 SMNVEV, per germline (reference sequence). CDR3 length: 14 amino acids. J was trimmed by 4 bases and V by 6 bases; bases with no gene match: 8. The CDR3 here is CASSPRGLGETQYF. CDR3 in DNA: TGTGCCAGCAGCCCTAGGGGGCTCGGAGAGACCCAGTACTTC.